Listed here are 27 T cell receptor beta chains from one sample, sequenced in a study of cytotoxic CD8 clonotypes in ibrutinib-treated CLL. The data were produced by immunoSEQ multiplex PCR, yet TCRdb's version contains in-frame clones alone and is incomplete. The sample contains approximately 100,000 clones, 58% of which appear only once. This sample comprised PBMCs, obtained after 24 months of ibrutinib treatment. The receptors here all came from a human donor with chronic lymphocytic leukemia.

The chain combines TRBV7-9 with TRBJ1-1; maybe TRBD1 (5 bases). Germline V CDR1 and CDR2: SEHNR, FQNEAQ (reference sequence). The V and J ends lost 0 bases and 8 bases respectively, with 19 bases between them. CDR3 length: 16 amino acids. DNA for the CDR3: TGTGCCAGCAGCTTAGCAACACCCCGGGGGGGGAGCGAAGCTTTCTTT. Protein sequence: CASSLATPRGGSEAFF. The variable domain in full, with the rest retrieved from reference TRBV7-9 and TRBJ1-1, is DTGVSQNPRHKITKRGQNVTFRCDPISEHNRLYWYRQTLGQGPEFLTYFQNEAQLEKSRLLSDRFSAERPKGSFSTLEIQRTEQGDSAMYLCASSLATPRGGSEAFFGQGTRLTVV.

This clone was recorded a few times. The CDR3 loop is CASSKGQGANYGYTF. The CDR3 DNA reads TGTGCCAGCAGTAAGGGACAGGGAGCTAACTATGGCTACACCTTC. The rearrangement uses TRBV6-5 and TRBJ1-2; 9 nucleotides align to TRBD1. Germline loops: CDR1 MNHEY, CDR2 SVGAGI. The CDR3 has 15 amino acids. Losses at the gene ends were 5 bases for V and 0 bases for J; bases not matched to a gene: 4.

The rearrangement uses TRBV7-9 and TRBJ2-5; D ambiguous. CDR1 and CDR2 (germline): SEHNR, FQNEAQ (reference sequence). This CDR3 region has 12 residues. Trimming cost V 5 bases and J 7 bases, with 11 bases left between them. CDR3 bases: TGTGCCAGCAGCCCTTCCATGGGGACCCAGTACTTC. It yields the protein CASSPSMGTQYF.

About this clone: Given a much more abundant clone one base away, this may be a read error. The rearrangement joins TRBV6-5 to TRBJ1-5; D is unresolved. This CDR3 has 13 residues. Germline CDR1 is MNHEY and CDR2 is SVGAGI. The V end lost 0 bases, the J end lost 4 bases, and 4 bases lay between the germline ends. The CDR3 spells CASSYSSNQPQHF. The DNA of the CDR3 is TGTGCCAGCAGTTACTCGAGTAATCAGCCCCAGCATTTT.

V is TRBV5-1 and J is TRBJ1-1, with TRBD1 matching 9 bases. The germline CDR1 and CDR2 sequences are SGHRS and YFSETQ. This CDR3 contains 14 residues. With V trimmed by 3 bases and J by 5 bases, 5 bases remained unmatched. CDR3 DNA sequence: TGCGCCAGCAGCTCCTCGACAGGGGGGACTGAAGCTTTCTTT. It codes for CASSSSTGGTEAFF.

Ten or more counts support this clone. The V gene is TRBV7-8, the J gene TRBJ2-3; 7 bases match TRBD2. The CDR3 is 14 residues long. Germline lookup yields CDR1 SGHVS and CDR2 FQNEAQ. V trimming: 4 bases; J trimming: 1 base; junction bases outside the gene matches: 2. This CDR3 reads CASSWSGGTDTQYF. In nucleotides, the CDR3 is TGTGCCAGCAGCTGGAGCGGGGGCACAGATACGCAGTATTTT.

The chain joins TRBV29-1 to TRBJ2-5; D unresolved. Trimming shortened V by 0 bases and J by 4 bases, and 15 bases separated the two germline ends. Germline lookup yields CDR1 SQVTM and CDR2 ANQGSEA. The CDR3 is 15 amino acids. The CDR3 sequence: CSVEDPQTARETQYF. The CDR3 coding sequence is TGCAGCGTTGAAGATCCGCAGACCGCCCGAGAGACCCAGTACTTC.

This chain joins TRBV5-1 and TRBJ1-2, with a tentative D call TRBD1 (5 bases). The V end was cut by 5 bases, the J end by 4 bases, with 12 bases between. Germline-derived CDR1 and CDR2 are SGHRS and YFSETQ. This CDR3 contains 13 residues. The CDR3 reads CASSGGVPYGYTF. In nucleotides, the CDR3 is TGCGCCAGCAGTGGAGGGGTCCCCTATGGCTACACCTTC. Full variable domain (remainder filled in from reference TRBV5-1 and TRBJ1-2): KAGVTQTPRYLIKTRGQQVTLSCSPISGHRSVSWYQQTPGQGLQFLFEYFSETQRNKGNFPGRFSGRQFSNSRSEMNVSTLELGDSALYLCASSGGVPYGYTFGSGTRLTVV.

V and J are TRBV14 and TRBJ2-7, with D hard to call. Trimming removed 2 bases from V and 5 bases from J, with 4 bases in between. Germline V lookup: CDR1 SGHDN, CDR2 FVKESK. The CDR3 loop spans 11 amino acids. For the CDR3, the DNA is TGTGCCAGCAGCCAAATTCACGAGCAGTACTTC. Protein: CASSQIHEQYF. Filled out from reference TRBV14 and TRBJ2-7, the complete variable domain reads EAGVTQFPSHSVIEKGQTVTLRCDPISGHDNLYWYRRVMGKEIKFLLHFVKESKQDESGMPNNRFLAERTGGTYSTLKVQPAELEDSGVYFCASSQIHEQYFGPGTRLTVT.

The genes are TRBV11-1 and TRBJ2-2; possibly TRBD1 for D (6 bases). This CDR3 is built from 14 residues. V was pared by 5 bases and J by 4 bases, with 11 bases between. Looked up from germline, CDR1 is SGHAT and CDR2 is FQDESV (reference sequence). For the CDR3, the DNA is TGTGCCAGCAGCCGGGACACAGTCACCGGGGAGCTGTTTTTT. This codes for CASSRDTVTGELFF.

The rearrangement joins TRBV2 to TRBJ2-5; 13 bases align to TRBD2. Trimming removed 9 bases from V and 1 base from J; junction bases left unmatched: 5. The germline V gene has CDR1 SNHLY and CDR2 FYNNEI. The CDR3 is 15 amino acids. Here the CDR3 DNA reads TGTGCCAGTACCCGGACTAGCGGGGGCCAAGAGACCCAGTACTTC. Translating it yields CASTRTSGGQETQYF.

The J gene is TRBJ1-5, the V gene TRBV5-6; D is perhaps TRBD1 (6 bases). Germline CDR1 SGHDT, CDR2 YYEEEE. V was shortened by 5 bases and J by 6 bases, with 27 bases between the two germline ends. This CDR3 has 18 amino acids. The CDR3 DNA is TGTGCCAGCAGGTCGGGGGGTGGATCCTCCAGGGGTTGTCAGCCCCAGCATTTT. Amino acids: CASRSGGGSSRGCQPQHF. Complete variable domain (other parts from reference TRBV5-6 and TRBJ1-5): DAGVTQSPTHLIKTRGQQVTLRCSPKSGHDTVSWYQQALGQGPQFIFQYYEEEERQRGNFPDRFSGHQFPNYSSELNVNALLLGDSALYLCASRSGGGSSRGCQPQHFGDGTRLSIL.

This chain uses TRBV9 with TRBJ2-2; D perhaps matches TRBD1 (6 bases). The CDR3 extends over 15 amino acids. In germline, CDR1 is SGDLS, CDR2 YYNGEE. The V end was cut by 4 bases, the J end by 1 base, with 11 bases between. The CDR3 loop is CASSFSGVNTGELFF. The CDR3 region has the DNA TGTGCCAGCAGCTTTTCAGGGGTGAACACCGGGGAGCTGTTTTTT.

The rearrangement links TRBV20-1 to TRBJ2-1; D call uncertain. Germline V gene data show CDR1 as DFQATT and CDR2 as SNEGSKA (reference sequence). Trimming pared 1 base from V and 5 bases from J, leaving 3 bases between. The CDR3 spans 11 residues. This CDR3 is CSARANNEQFF. The CDR3 coding sequence is TGCAGTGCTAGAGCAAACAATGAGCAGTTCTTC.

The rearrangement links TRBV6-5 to TRBJ1-2; D may be TRBD1 (6 bases). Germline V CDR1 and CDR2: MNHEY, SVGAGI. V shed 2 bases and J shed 4 bases, with 8 bases lying between them. This CDR3 is 13 amino acids long. This chain's CDR3 is CASSYGGAYGYTF. The CDR3 DNA is TGTGCCAGCAGTTACGGGGGGGCCTATGGCTACACCTTC.

The V gene is TRBV2, the J gene TRBJ1-4; D ambiguous. Trimming cost V 2 bases and J 4 bases, with 8 bases left between them. CDR1 is SNHLY, CDR2 FYNNEI, per germline. The CDR3 spans 14 residues. CDR3 residues: CASSEMGINEKLFF. CDR3 bases: TGTGCCAGCAGTGAAATGGGAATTAATGAAAAACTGTTTTTT.

This clone has a handful of counts. The rearrangement uses TRBV15 and TRBJ2-7, with TRBD1 matching over 9 bases. The ends lost 5 bases at V and 2 bases at J; junction bases unmatched: 4. Germline CDR1 reads LNHNV; CDR2 reads YYDKDF (reference sequence). The CDR3 totals 14 residues. CDR3 residues: CATSGGQGPYEQYF. CDR3 sequence (DNA): TGTGCCACCAGCGGGGGACAGGGCCCCTACGAGCAGTACTTC.

This clone was seen more than once but under ten times. The rearrangement uses TRBV30 and TRBJ2-4, with TRBD2 identical over 12 bases. Germline V gives CDR1 GTSNPN, CDR2 SVGIG (reference sequence). The CDR3 has 13 amino acids. Unmatched junction bases numbered 4, after V lost 7 bases and J lost 6 bases. In DNA, the CDR3 is TGTGCCTTCCAGGGACTAGCGGGAAACATTCAGTACTTC. Translation gives CAFQGLAGNIQYF.

This clone was recorded a few times. The V gene is TRBV5-1, the J gene TRBJ1-6, with D unresolved. V shed 0 bases and J shed 3 bases, with 10 bases lying between them. The CDR3 spans 16 residues. CDR1 and CDR2 (germline): SGHRS, YFSETQ. CDR3 DNA sequence: TGCGCCAGCAGCTTGGACCCCCGGCGCTATAATTCACCCCTCCACTTT. Its protein product is CASSLDPRRYNSPLHF.

The chain couples TRBV30 to TRBJ1-1; TRBD1 matches 8 bases. The CDR3 loop spans 12 amino acids. The V segment lost 6 bases and the J segment 12 bases; nucleotides outside the gene matches: 12. Germline V gene sequence: CDR1 GTSNPN, CDR2 SVGIG (reference sequence). The CDR3 DNA sequence: TGTGCCTGTGACAGGGGTGGAGATAGGACTTTCTTT. It translates to CACDRGGDRTFF.

Ten or more counts support this clone. This rearrangement joins TRBV30 to TRBJ1-2, with TRBD1 identical over 7 bases. With 2 bases clipped from V and 3 bases from J, the junction kept 3 bases outside the gene matches. CDR3 length: 13 amino acids. The V gene's germline CDR1 is GTSNPN and CDR2 SVGIG (reference sequence). CDR3 nucleotides: TGTGCCTGGAGTACTGGACAGGACTATGGCTACACCTTC. Its translation: CAWSTGQDYGYTF. Supplemented by reference TRBV30 and TRBJ1-2, the full variable domain reads SQTIHQWPATLVQPVGSPLSLECTVEGTSNPNLYWYRQAAGRGLQLLFYSVGIGQISSEVPQNLSASRPQDRQFILSSKKLLLSDSGFYLCAWSTGQDYGYTFGSGTRLTVV.

V and J are TRBV27 and TRBJ1-4; D is ambiguous. Per the germline V gene, CDR1 is MNHEY and CDR2 is SMNVEV (reference sequence). The CDR3 covers 13 residues. The V and J ends lost 5 bases and 5 bases respectively, with 9 bases between them. CDR3 amino acids: CASSQGPNEKLFF. The CDR3 region has the DNA TGTGCCAGCAGTCAAGGGCCAAATGAAAAACTGTTTTTT.

Only a few counts were recorded for this clone. This chain uses TRBV5-1 with TRBJ2-6, with 10 bases that match TRBD2. The germline V gene encodes CDR1 SGHRS and CDR2 YFSETQ. The CDR3 spans 18 residues. Unmatched junction bases numbered 6, after V lost 2 bases and J lost 1 base. DNA for the CDR3: TGCGCCAGCAGCTTTCCTAGCGGGGGTATGTCTGGGGCCAACGTCCTGACTTTC. Protein product: CASSFPSGGMSGANVLTF.

The CDR3 loop is CASSFGTGEGQPQHF. DNA of the CDR3: TGTGCCAGCAGCTTCGGGACAGGGGAGGGTCAGCCCCAGCATTTT. This sequence joins TRBV9 and TRBJ1-5; the match to TRBD1 covers 10 bases. Germline CDR1 SGDLS, CDR2 YYNGEE. CDR3 length equals 15 residues. With 4 bases clipped from V and 6 bases from J, the junction kept 7 bases outside the gene matches. Full variable domain (outside the CDR3, taken from reference TRBV9 and TRBJ1-5): DSGVTQTPKHLITATGQRVTLRCSPRSGDLSVYWYQQSLDQGLQFLIQYYNGEERAKGNILERFSAQQFPDLHSELNLSSLELGDSALYFCASSFGTGEGQPQHFGDGTRLSIL.

The chain combines TRBV28 with TRBJ2-5, with D tentatively TRBD1 (6 bases). Per the germline V gene, CDR1 is MDHEN and CDR2 is SYDVKM. V was pared by 6 bases and J by 5 bases, with 16 bases between. The length of the CDR3 is 14 residues. CDR3: CASSPRQARETQYF. For the CDR3, the DNA is TGTGCCAGCAGCCCGAGACAGGCACGGGAGACCCAGTACTTC.

The chain links TRBV2 to TRBJ1-1; no firm D call. CDR1 and CDR2 (germline): SNHLY, FYNNEI. Between the trimmed V and J ends, which lost 4 bases and 3 bases, there was a span of 9 bases. This CDR3 region has 13 residues. CDR3 nucleotide sequence: TGTGCCAGCAGTGTATACACTGACACTGAAGCTTTCTTT. Its translation is CASSVYTDTEAFF.

This clone has a handful of counts. This rearrangement joins TRBV10-3 to TRBJ2-7, with TRBD1 identical over 8 bases. The CDR3 totals 14 residues. J gave up 2 bases and V 5 bases, and 5 bases lay outside the gene matches. Per germline, CDR1 ENHRY and CDR2 SYGVKD. CDR3 region: CAISQDRDTYEQYF. The CDR3 region has the DNA TGTGCCATCAGTCAGGACAGGGACACCTACGAGCAGTACTTC.